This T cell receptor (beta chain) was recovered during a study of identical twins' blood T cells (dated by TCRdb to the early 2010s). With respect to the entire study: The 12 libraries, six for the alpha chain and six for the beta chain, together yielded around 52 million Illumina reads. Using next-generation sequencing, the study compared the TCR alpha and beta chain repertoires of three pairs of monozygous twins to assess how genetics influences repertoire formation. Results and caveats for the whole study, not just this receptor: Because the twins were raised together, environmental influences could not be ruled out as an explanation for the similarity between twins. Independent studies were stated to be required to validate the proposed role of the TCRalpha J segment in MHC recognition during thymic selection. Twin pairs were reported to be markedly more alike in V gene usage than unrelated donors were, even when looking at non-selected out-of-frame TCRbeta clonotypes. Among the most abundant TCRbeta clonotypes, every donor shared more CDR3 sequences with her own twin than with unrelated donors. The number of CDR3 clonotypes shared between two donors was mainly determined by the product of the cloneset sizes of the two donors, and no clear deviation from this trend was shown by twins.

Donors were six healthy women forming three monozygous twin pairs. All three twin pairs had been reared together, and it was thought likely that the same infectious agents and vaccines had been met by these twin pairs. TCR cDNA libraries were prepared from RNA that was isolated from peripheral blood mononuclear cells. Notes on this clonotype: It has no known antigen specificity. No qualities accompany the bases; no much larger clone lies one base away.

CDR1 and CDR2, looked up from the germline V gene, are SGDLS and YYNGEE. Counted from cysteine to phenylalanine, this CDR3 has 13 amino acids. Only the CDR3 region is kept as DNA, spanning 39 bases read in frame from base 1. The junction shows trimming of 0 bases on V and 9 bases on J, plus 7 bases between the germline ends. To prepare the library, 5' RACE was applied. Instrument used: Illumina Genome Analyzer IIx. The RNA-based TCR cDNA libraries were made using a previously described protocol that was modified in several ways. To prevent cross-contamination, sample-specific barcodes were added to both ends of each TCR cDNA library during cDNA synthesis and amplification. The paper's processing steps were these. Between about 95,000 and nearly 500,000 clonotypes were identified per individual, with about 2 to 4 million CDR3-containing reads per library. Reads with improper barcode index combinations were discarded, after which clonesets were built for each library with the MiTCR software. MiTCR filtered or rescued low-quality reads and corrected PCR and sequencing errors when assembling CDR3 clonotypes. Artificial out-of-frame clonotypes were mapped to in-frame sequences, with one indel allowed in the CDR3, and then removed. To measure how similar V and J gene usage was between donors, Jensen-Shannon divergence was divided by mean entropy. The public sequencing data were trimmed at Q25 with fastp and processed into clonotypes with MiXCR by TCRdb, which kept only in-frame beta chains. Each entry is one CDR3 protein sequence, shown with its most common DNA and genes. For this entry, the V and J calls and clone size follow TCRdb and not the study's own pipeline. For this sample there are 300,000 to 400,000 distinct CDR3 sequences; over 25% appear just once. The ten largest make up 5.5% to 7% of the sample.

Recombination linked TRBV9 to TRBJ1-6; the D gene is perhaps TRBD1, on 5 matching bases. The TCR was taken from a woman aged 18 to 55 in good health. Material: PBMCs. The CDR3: CASSVVGGSPLHF. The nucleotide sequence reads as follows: TGTGCCAGCAGCGTAGTCGGGGGTTCACCCCTCCACTTT.